This T cell receptor (beta chain) comes out of a study of T cells after yellow fever vaccination. Across the whole study: SMART-Seq v4 Ultra Low Input prepared the low-cell-number fractions.

Study results and limitations: Peaking faster, on day 5 versus 15, the secondary response was nonetheless weaker.

This clonotype was detected many times. Its antigen is still unknown. Germline V lookup: CDR1 MNHEY, CDR2 SVGAGI. The CDR3 runs 15 residues. V lost 3 bases and J lost 6; bases outside the gene matches: 6. The authors made TCR cDNA by 5'RACE template switching, adding a universal primer site and UMIs. TCRdb reanalysed the 5' RACE reads using MiXCR and keeps one entry per CDR3 protein. The table lists under 400,000 distinct CDR3 sequences, around 10% of them singletons, with less than 20% in the top ten. V and J are TRBV6-5 and TRBJ1-5; 9 nucleotides align to TRBD1. The sequencing here drew on PBMCs, taken on the day of the first yellow fever vaccination. This TCR came from a man younger than 35 who received the YFV17D yellow fever vaccine. The CDR3: CASSYGQGSFQPQHF. The CDR3 DNA is TGTGCCAGCAGTTATGGACAGGGGAGCTTTCAGCCCCAGCATTTT.